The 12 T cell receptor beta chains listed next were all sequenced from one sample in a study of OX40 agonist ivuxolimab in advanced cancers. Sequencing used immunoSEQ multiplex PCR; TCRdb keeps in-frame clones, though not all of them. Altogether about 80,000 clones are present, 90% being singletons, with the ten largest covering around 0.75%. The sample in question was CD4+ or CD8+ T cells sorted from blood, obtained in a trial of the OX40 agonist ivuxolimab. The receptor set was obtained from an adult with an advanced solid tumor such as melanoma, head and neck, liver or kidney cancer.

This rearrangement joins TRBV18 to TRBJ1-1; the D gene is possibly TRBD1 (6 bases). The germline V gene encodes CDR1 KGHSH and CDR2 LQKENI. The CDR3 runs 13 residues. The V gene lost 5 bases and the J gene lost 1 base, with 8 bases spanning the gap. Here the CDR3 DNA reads TGTGCCAGCTCAGAGGGACAGAACACTGAAGCTTTCTTT. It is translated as CASSEGQNTEAFF.

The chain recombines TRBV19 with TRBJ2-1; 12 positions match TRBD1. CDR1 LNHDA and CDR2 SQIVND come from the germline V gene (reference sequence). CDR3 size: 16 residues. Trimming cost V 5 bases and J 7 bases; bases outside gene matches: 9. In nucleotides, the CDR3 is TGTGCCAGTAGTGGAAGGGACAGGGGGCGGCAAAATGAGCAGTTCTTC. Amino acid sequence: CASSGRDRGRQNEQFF.

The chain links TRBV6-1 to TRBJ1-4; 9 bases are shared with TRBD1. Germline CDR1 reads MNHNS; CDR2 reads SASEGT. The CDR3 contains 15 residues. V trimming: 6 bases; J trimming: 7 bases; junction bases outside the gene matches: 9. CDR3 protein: CASRAGTGMGEKLFF. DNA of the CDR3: TGTGCCAGCAGGGCCGGGACAGGGATGGGTGAAAAACTGTTTTTT.

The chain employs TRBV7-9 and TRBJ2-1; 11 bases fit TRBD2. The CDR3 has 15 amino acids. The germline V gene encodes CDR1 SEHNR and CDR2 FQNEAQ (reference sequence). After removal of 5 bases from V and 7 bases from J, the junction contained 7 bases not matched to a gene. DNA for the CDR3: TGTGCCAGCAGCCGTCCGGGACTAGCGGCAAATGAGCAGTTCTTC. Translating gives CASSRPGLAANEQFF.

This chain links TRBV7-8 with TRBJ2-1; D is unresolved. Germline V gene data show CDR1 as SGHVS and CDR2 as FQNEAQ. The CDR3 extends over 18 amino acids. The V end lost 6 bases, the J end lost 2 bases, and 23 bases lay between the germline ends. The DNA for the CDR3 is TGTGCCAGCAGTCGTAACCAAGGAAGACTTCTAACCTACAATGAGCAGTTCTTC. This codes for CASSRNQGRLLTYNEQFF.

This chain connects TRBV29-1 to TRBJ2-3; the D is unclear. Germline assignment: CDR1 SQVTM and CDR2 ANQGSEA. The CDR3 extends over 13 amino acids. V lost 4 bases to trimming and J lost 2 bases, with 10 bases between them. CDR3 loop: CSVGNPHTDTQYF. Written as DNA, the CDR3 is TGCAGCGTTGGAAATCCCCACACAGATACGCAGTATTTT.

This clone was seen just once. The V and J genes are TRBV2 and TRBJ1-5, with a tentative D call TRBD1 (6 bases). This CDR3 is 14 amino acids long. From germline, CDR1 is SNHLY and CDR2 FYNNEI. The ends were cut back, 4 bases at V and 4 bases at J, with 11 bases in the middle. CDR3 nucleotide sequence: TGTGCCAGCAGTGGCCGACAGGAGAATCAGCCCCAGCATTTT. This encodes CASSGRQENQPQHF.

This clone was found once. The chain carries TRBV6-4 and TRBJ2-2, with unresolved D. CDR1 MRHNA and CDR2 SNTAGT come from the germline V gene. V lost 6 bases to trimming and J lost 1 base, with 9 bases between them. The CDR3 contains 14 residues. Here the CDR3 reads CASSPSWNTGELFF. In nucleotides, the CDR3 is TGTGCCAGCAGCCCCTCATGGAACACCGGGGAGCTGTTTTTT.

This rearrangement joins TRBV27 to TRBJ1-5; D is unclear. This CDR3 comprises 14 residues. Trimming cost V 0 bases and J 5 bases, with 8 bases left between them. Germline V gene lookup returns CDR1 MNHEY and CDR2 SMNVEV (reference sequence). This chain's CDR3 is CASSLSGSDQPQHF. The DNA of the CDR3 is TGTGCCAGCAGTTTATCAGGGTCGGATCAGCCCCAGCATTTT.

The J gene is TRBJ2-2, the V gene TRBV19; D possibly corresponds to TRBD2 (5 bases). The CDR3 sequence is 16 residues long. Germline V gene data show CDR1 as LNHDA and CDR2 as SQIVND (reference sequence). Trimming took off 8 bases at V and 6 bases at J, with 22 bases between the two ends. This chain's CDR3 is CASEVKRELYSGELFF. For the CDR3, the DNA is TGTGCCAGTGAGGTTAAGAGGGAGCTGTATTCCGGGGAGCTGTTTTTT.

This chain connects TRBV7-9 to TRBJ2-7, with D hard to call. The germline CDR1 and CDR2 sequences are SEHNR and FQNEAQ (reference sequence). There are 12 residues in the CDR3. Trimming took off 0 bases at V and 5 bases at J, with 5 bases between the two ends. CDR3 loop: CASSLAANEQYF. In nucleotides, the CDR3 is TGTGCCAGCAGCTTAGCCGCGAACGAGCAGTACTTC.

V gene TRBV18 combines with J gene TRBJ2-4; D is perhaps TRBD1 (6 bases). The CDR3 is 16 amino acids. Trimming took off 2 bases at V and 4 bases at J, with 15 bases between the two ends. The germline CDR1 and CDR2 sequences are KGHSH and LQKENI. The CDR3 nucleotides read TGTGCCAGCTCACCAAATCTGGGGGCCACTAAAAACATTCAGTACTTC. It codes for CASSPNLGATKNIQYF.